These T cell receptor beta chains were read from a single sample in a study of OX40 agonist ivuxolimab in advanced cancers. The table came from immunoSEQ multiplex PCR; TCRdb's copy has only in-frame clones and leaves some out. The sample lists 20,000 to 25,000 clones, 78% occurring once. Sample: CD4+ or CD8+ T cells sorted from blood, taken in a trial of the OX40 agonist ivuxolimab. These receptors all come from an adult with an advanced solid tumor such as melanoma, head and neck, liver or kidney cancer. The CDR3 runs from the conserved cysteine through the conserved F or W. D genes are given only for firm matches. Not every row has a clone size; where given, it reads once, few, many or a size class.

V gene: TRBV15
D gene: -
clone size: -
J gene: TRBJ2-7
CDR3 DNA: TGTGCCACCAGCAGAGATACCGGGTACGAGCAGTACTTC
CDR3 protein: CATSRDTGYEQYF

V gene: TRBV5-1
D gene: -
clone size: -
J gene: TRBJ1-1
CDR3 DNA: TGCGCCAGCGGCGTACTCGGGGGGAACACTGAAGCTTTCTTT
CDR3 protein: CASGVLGGNTEAFF

V gene: TRBV2
D gene: -
clone size: few
J gene: TRBJ1-1
CDR3 DNA: TGTGCCAGCAGTAGGGGAGAGAACACTGAAGCTTTCTTT
CDR3 protein: CASSRGENTEAFF

V gene: TRBV6-6
D gene: -
clone size: -
J gene: TRBJ1-6
CDR3 DNA: TGTGCCAGCAGTCCCCTCGGAAGCTCCTATAATTCACCCCTCCACTTT
CDR3 protein: CASSPLGSSYNSPLHF

V gene: TRBV5-1
D gene: TRBD2
clone size: -
J gene: TRBJ2-3
CDR3 DNA: TGCGCCAGCAGCTTGGCCGGGGGGTACGGGACAGATACGCAGTATTTT
CDR3 protein: CASSLAGGYGTDTQYF

V gene: TRBV5-1
D gene: -
clone size: -
J gene: TRBJ1-1
CDR3 DNA: TGCGCCAGCAGCTTGGGGACACTTTTGAACACTGAAGCTTTCTTT
CDR3 protein: CASSLGTLLNTEAFF

V gene: TRBV7-2
D gene: TRBD1
clone size: -
J gene: TRBJ1-1
CDR3 DNA: TGTGCCAGCAGCTTCAGACAGGGGTGGACTGAAGCTTTCTTT
CDR3 protein: CASSFRQGWTEAFF

V gene: TRBV5-1
D gene: -
clone size: once
J gene: TRBJ1-6
CDR3 DNA: TGCGCCAGCAGCTTGGTGGGAGGTTCACCCCTCCACTTT
CDR3 protein: CASSLVGGSPLHF

V gene: TRBV6-1
D gene: TRBD1
clone size: -
J gene: TRBJ1-1
CDR3 DNA: TGTGCCAGCAATCTACAGGGGTACACTGAAGCTTTCTTT
CDR3 protein: CASNLQGYTEAFF

V gene: TRBV7-2
D gene: -
clone size: once
J gene: TRBJ1-5
CDR3 DNA: TGTGCCAGCAGCGAACAGGGCCTTAATCAGCCCCAGCATTTT
CDR3 protein: CASSEQGLNQPQHF

V gene: TRBV6-1
D gene: -
clone size: -
J gene: TRBJ1-4
CDR3 DNA: TGTGCCAGCAGTGAGCAAGGTTATGAAAAACTGTTTTTT
CDR3 protein: CASSEQGYEKLFF

V gene: TRBV28
D gene: -
clone size: -
J gene: TRBJ2-7
CDR3 DNA: TGTGCCAGCAGTTTAACTCCCAGCTACGAGCAGTACTTC
CDR3 protein: CASSLTPSYEQYF

V gene: TRBV13
D gene: -
clone size: -
J gene: TRBJ2-5
CDR3 DNA: TGTGCCAGCAGCTTAACAAGACAAGAGACCCAGTACTTC
CDR3 protein: CASSLTRQETQYF

V gene: TRBV6-5
D gene: -
clone size: -
J gene: TRBJ2-2
CDR3 DNA: TGTGCCAGCAGTTACCTGAAGAACACCGGGGAGCTGTTTTTT
CDR3 protein: CASSYLKNTGELFF

V gene: TRBV30
D gene: -
clone size: -
J gene: TRBJ2-4
CDR3 DNA: TGTGCCTGGAGTGGGGGGGGCCGACCTGATGGGAGAAACATTCAGTACTTC
CDR3 protein: CAWSGGGRPDGRNIQYF

V gene: TRBV5-1
D gene: -
clone size: -
J gene: TRBJ2-3
CDR3 DNA: TGCGCCAGCAGCGAAGAGGCGGATACGCAGTATTTT
CDR3 protein: CASSEEADTQYF

V gene: TRBV4-2
D gene: TRBD1
clone size: -
J gene: TRBJ2-7
CDR3 DNA: TGTGCCAGCAGCCAAGTTCCCGGACAGGGAGTTGGCGAGCAGTACTTC
CDR3 protein: CASSQVPGQGVGEQYF

V gene: TRBV19
D gene: TRBD1
clone size: medium-sized
J gene: TRBJ2-5
CDR3 DNA: TGTGCCAGTGGGGACAGTCGGGGTGAGACCCAGTACTTC
CDR3 protein: CASGDSRGETQYF

V gene: TRBV4-1
D gene: TRBD2
clone size: few
J gene: TRBJ2-3
CDR3 DNA: TGCGCCAGCAGCCAGGTGTTCAGGACTAGCGGGGGGACAGATACGCAGTATTTT
CDR3 protein: CASSQVFRTSGGTDTQYF

V gene: TRBV7-2
D gene: -
clone size: few
J gene: TRBJ2-7
CDR3 DNA: TGTGCCAGCAGCTCAGGACTGCTCAGAAACGAGCAGTACTTC
CDR3 protein: CASSSGLLRNEQYF

V gene: TRBV18
D gene: TRBD1
clone size: few
J gene: TRBJ2-6
CDR3 DNA: TGTGCCAGCTCCCCCGGACAGGGGATCTCTGGGGCCAACGTCCTGACTTTC
CDR3 protein: CASSPGQGISGANVLTF

V gene: TRBV5-1
D gene: -
clone size: once
J gene: TRBJ2-7
CDR3 DNA: TGCGCCAGCAGCTTGGATCAGGGAACCTACGAGCAGTACTTC
CDR3 protein: CASSLDQGTYEQYF

V gene: TRBV10-3
D gene: -
clone size: -
J gene: TRBJ2-7
CDR3 DNA: TGTGCCACGCACGGGGAAGAGGGCGAGCAGTACTTC
CDR3 protein: CATHGEEGEQYF

V gene: TRBV19
D gene: -
clone size: -
J gene: TRBJ2-3
CDR3 DNA: TGTGCCAGTAGGCAATCCGGAGATACGCAGTATTTT
CDR3 protein: CASRQSGDTQYF

V gene: TRBV4-3
D gene: TRBD2
clone size: -
J gene: TRBJ2-5
CDR3 DNA: TGCGCCAGCAGCCAAGGGGGGTTCGAACTAGCGCGCCAAGAGACCCAGTACTTC
CDR3 protein: CASSQGGFELARQETQYF